One sample yielded the 26 T cell receptor beta chains listed below, sequenced in a study of identical twins. TCRdb used MiXCR to reprocess the 5' RACE reads, holding one entry per CDR3 protein. The sample consists of roughly 1.6 million distinct CDR3 sequences, less than 40% of them appearing once. The sample comprised cord blood. All receptors derive from a newborn girl in good health.

The rearrangement joins TRBV2 to TRBJ2-3, with 9 bases identical to TRBD1. The CDR3 totals 15 residues. After removal of 6 bases from V and 3 bases from J, the junction contained 7 bases not matched to a gene. Germline V gives CDR1 SNHLY, CDR2 FYNNEI. The CDR3 coding sequence is TGTGCCAGCAGGGCCGGGACAGGGATTACAGATACGCAGTATTTT. Its protein product is CASRAGTGITDTQYF. The full variable domain, in which reference TRBV2 and TRBJ2-3 provide the parts outside the CDR3, is EPEVTQTPSHQVTQMGQEVILRCVPISNHLYFYWYRQILGQKVEFLVSFYNNEISEKSEIFDDQFSVERPDGSNFTLKIRSTKLEDSAMYFCASRAGTGITDTQYFGPGTRLTVL.

V and J are TRBV21-1 and TRBJ1-6. TRBV21-1 is a documented pseudogene. The CDR3 loop spans 16 amino acids. The CDR3 DNA reads TGTGCCAGCAGCAAAGAGGGCAGCTTCCCAAATTCACCCCTCCACTTT. Its protein product is CASSKEGSFPNSPLHF.

The table lists this clonotype with a few counts. The chain carries TRBV5-1 and TRBJ1-2; perhaps TRBD1 as D (5 bases). The V end was cut by 4 bases, the J end by 0 bases, with 10 bases between. The CDR3 totals 14 residues. Germline V gives CDR1 SGHRS, CDR2 YFSETQ. CDR3 in amino acids: CASSQGMPNYGYTF. In DNA, the CDR3 is TGCGCCAGCAGCCAGGGCATGCCTAACTATGGCTACACCTTC.

The chain uses TRBV20-1 and TRBJ2-1, with 15 nucleotides matching TRBD2. With 3 bases clipped from V and 4 bases from J, the junction kept 10 bases outside the gene matches. The CDR3 runs to 18 residues. Germline CDR1 DFQATT, CDR2 SNEGSKA (reference sequence). CDR3 amino acids: CSARAGLAGGPRYNEQFF. Written as DNA, the CDR3 is TGCAGTGCTAGGGCGGGACTAGCGGGGGGCCCCCGATACAATGAGCAGTTCTTC.

This chain links TRBV27 with TRBJ1-1, with 7 bases that match TRBD1. The CDR3 has 15 amino acids. Per the germline V gene, CDR1 is MNHEY and CDR2 is SMNVEV (reference sequence). V gave up 5 bases and J gave up 6 bases; unmatched junction bases: 12. CDR3 sequence reads: CASSRGTARWAEAFF. CDR3 DNA: TGTGCCAGCAGTCGCGGGACAGCCCGTTGGGCTGAAGCTTTCTTT.

V and J are TRBV28 and TRBJ2-5, with 10 bases aligning to TRBD1. After removal of 4 bases from V and 3 bases from J, the junction contained 5 bases not matched to a gene. This CDR3 region has 15 residues. Germline V gene data show CDR1 as MDHEN and CDR2 as SYDVKM. As DNA, the CDR3 is TGTGCCAGCAGTTCAGACAGGGGGCTGAAAGAGACCCAGTACTTC. Residues: CASSSDRGLKETQYF. The complete variable domain, with remaining parts taken from reference TRBV28 and TRBJ2-5, reads DVKVTQSSRYLVKRTGEKVFLECVQDMDHENMFWYRQDPGLGLRLIYFSYDVKMKEKGDIPEGYSVSREKKERFSLILESASTNQTSMYLCASSSDRGLKETQYFGPGTRLLVL.

The chain carries TRBV27 and TRBJ1-6; perhaps TRBD1 as D (6 bases). Germline CDR1 is MNHEY and CDR2 is SMNVEV (reference sequence). V was clipped by 2 bases and J by 9 bases, with 14 bases between them. The CDR3 is made up of 15 amino acids. CDR3 in DNA: TGTGCCAGCAGTTTAAAACCAACAGGGTTTTCACCCCTCCACTTT. Protein product: CASSLKPTGFSPLHF.

This clonotype was observed a handful of times. The rearrangement links TRBV10-3 to TRBJ2-1, with 12 positions matching TRBD2. Trimming at V came to 6 bases and at J to 10 bases, leaving 4 bases not matched to a gene. This CDR3 spans 13 amino acids. Germline assignment: CDR1 ENHRY and CDR2 SYGVKD. Written as DNA, the CDR3 is TGTGCCATCAGGGGACTAGCGGGTGCGGAGCAGTTCTTC. It yields the protein CAIRGLAGAEQFF.

This clonotype was seen a handful of times. This chain connects TRBV4-2 to TRBJ2-5; unclear D gene. In germline, CDR1 is LGHNA, CDR2 YNFKEQ. The CDR3 runs to 15 residues. The V end was cut by 0 bases, the J end by 0 bases, with 8 bases between. The CDR3 sequence is CASSQEGFHQETQYF. The CDR3 DNA follows: TGTGCCAGCAGCCAAGAGGGCTTCCACCAAGAGACCCAGTACTTC.

In this sample, this clonotype turned up many times. The V gene is TRBV29-1, the J gene TRBJ2-7; D ambiguous. V shed 5 bases and J shed 2 bases, with 7 bases lying between them. CDR3 length: 11 amino acids. Germline V lookup: CDR1 SQVTM, CDR2 ANQGSEA. In nucleotides, the CDR3 is TGCAGCGTTTCGGTGGCCTACGAGCAGTACTTC. It is translated as CSVSVAYEQYF.

The gene calls are TRBV25-1 and TRBJ2-5, with 7 bases identical to TRBD2. Germline V gene data show CDR1 as MGHDK and CDR2 as SYGVNS. The V and J ends lost 5 bases and 2 bases, in that order; junction bases with no gene match: 14. This CDR3 comprises 17 residues. The CDR3 sequence is CASSSKFPGEGQETQYF. In DNA form, the CDR3 reads TGTGCCAGCAGTTCCAAGTTCCCGGGGGAGGGGCAAGAGACCCAGTACTTC.

J is TRBJ2-3 and V is TRBV11-2, with 10 bases identical to TRBD2. J gave up 4 bases and V 4 bases, and 8 bases lay outside the gene matches. Germline-derived CDR1 and CDR2 are SGHAT and FQNNGV. This CDR3 spans 16 amino acids. CDR3 residues: CASSWLAGAVADTQYF. Written as DNA, the CDR3 is TGTGCCAGCAGCTGGCTAGCGGGGGCAGTGGCAGATACGCAGTATTTT.

This clonotype has ten or more counts. The rearrangement joins TRBV12-3 or TRBV12-4 to TRBJ2-1; 9 bases match TRBD1. The CDR3 is made up of 14 amino acids. The V and J ends lost 6 bases and 9 bases, in that order; junction bases with no gene match: 9. As DNA, the CDR3 is TGTGCCAGCAGACCCGGGACAGGGTTAAGTGAGCAGTTCTTC. Amino acids: CASRPGTGLSEQFF.

This sequence joins TRBV7-9 and TRBJ2-3, with a possible D match to TRBD2 (6 bases). Germline assignment: CDR1 SEHNR and CDR2 FQNEAQ (reference sequence). The CDR3 covers 19 residues. V was trimmed by 3 bases and J by 3 bases, leaving 25 bases between them. The CDR3 loop is CASSFIPIASEGPTDTQYF. The DNA for the CDR3 is TGTGCCAGCAGCTTTATCCCCATCGCTAGCGAGGGCCCAACAGATACGCAGTATTTT.

The chain couples TRBV4-2 to TRBJ1-3; D uncertain. CDR3 size: 16 residues. Germline CDR1 reads LGHNA; CDR2 reads YNFKEQ. V was pared by 0 bases and J by 4 bases, with 13 bases between. CDR3 region: CASSQDPAAGGNTIYF. As DNA, the CDR3 is TGTGCCAGCAGCCAAGATCCGGCAGCGGGAGGAAACACCATATATTTT.

The chain has TRBV7-2 and TRBJ1-2, with unresolved D. This CDR3 has 13 residues. Per germline, CDR1 SGHTA and CDR2 FQGNSA. The ends were cut back, 5 bases at V and 6 bases at J, with 13 bases in the middle. The CDR3 loop is CASSPRREDGYTF. CDR3 bases: TGTGCCAGCAGCCCTCGTAGGGAGGATGGCTACACCTTC.

The chain employs TRBV20-1 and TRBJ2-3; unclear D gene. With 4 bases removed from V and 2 bases from J, the gap between germline ends came to 7 bases. The CDR3 runs 12 residues. Germline CDR1 reads DFQATT; CDR2 reads SNEGSKA (reference sequence). The CDR3 bases are TGCAGTGCTATCAACCCCACAGATACGCAGTATTTT. It is translated as CSAINPTDTQYF.

The rearrangement links TRBV21-1 to TRBJ2-1; the table names TRBD2, a call not compared with the DNA. TRBV21-1 is annotated as a pseudogene. CDR3 size: 17 residues. This chain's CDR3 is CASSKWGLAGTYNEQFF. The CDR3 DNA follows: TGTGCCAGCAGCAAATGGGGACTAGCGGGGACCTACAATGAGCAGTTCTTC.

This chain joins TRBV20-1 and TRBJ2-5, with D possibly matching TRBD1 (5 bases). Per germline, CDR1 DFQATT and CDR2 SNEGSKA (reference sequence). Trimming removed 1 base at V and 6 bases at J, with 9 bases between. This CDR3 is built from 12 residues. CDR3: CSARGQGKTQYF. The CDR3 region has the DNA TGCAGTGCTAGAGGGCAGGGAAAGACCCAGTACTTC.

The DNA of the CDR3 is TGCGCCAGCAGCTACGGGACGGGGGACTCCTATAATTCACCCCTCCACTTT. Its protein is CASSYGTGDSYNSPLHF. The chain uses TRBV5-1 and TRBJ1-6, with a possible D match to TRBD1 (5 bases). The CDR3 runs 17 residues. Trimming took off 3 bases at V and 0 bases at J, with 13 bases between the two ends. From germline, CDR1 is SGHRS and CDR2 YFSETQ.

This clonotype was found many times. This chain links TRBV10-3 with TRBJ2-7; D call uncertain. The length of the CDR3 is 12 residues. Trimming shortened V by 8 bases and J by 3 bases, and 11 bases separated the two germline ends. Germline V gene sequence: CDR1 ENHRY, CDR2 SYGVKD. CDR3 residues: CAISPRFYEQYF. CDR3 nucleotide sequence: TGTGCCATCTCCCCCCGTTTCTACGAGCAGTACTTC.

The V call is TRBV3-1, the J call TRBJ1-6; TRBD1 aligns across 7 bases. After removal of 0 bases from V and 7 bases from J, the junction contained 6 bases not matched to a gene. The CDR3 length is 16 residues. Looked up from germline, CDR1 is LGHDT and CDR2 is YNNKEL (reference sequence). The chain's CDR3 is CASSQDGAGGNSPLHF. DNA for the CDR3: TGTGCCAGCAGCCAAGATGGCGCAGGGGGAAATTCACCCCTCCACTTT.

This clonotype appeared a few times. This chain links TRBV20-1 with TRBJ1-2; D is unresolved. The CDR3 has 14 amino acids. CDR1 is DFQATT and CDR2 is SNEGSKA in the germline V gene (reference sequence). V dropped 6 bases and J dropped 4 bases, with 18 bases sitting between them. CDR3: CSAYMGGPLYGYTF. The CDR3 nucleotides read TGCAGTGCCTACATGGGAGGGCCCCTCTATGGCTACACCTTC.

This clonotype showed up just a few times. The CDR3 region is CSARGPGLAAYEQYF. For the CDR3, the DNA is TGCAGTGCTAGAGGTCCGGGACTAGCGGCCTACGAGCAGTACTTC. The genes are TRBV20-1 and TRBJ2-7, with 11 positions matching TRBD2. The CDR3 spans 15 residues. Germline V CDR1 and CDR2: DFQATT, SNEGSKA (reference sequence). After removal of 1 base from V and 2 bases from J, the junction contained 4 bases not matched to a gene.

This clonotype was observed a few times. CDR3 sequence reads: CASRRSGTDTQYF. DNA of the CDR3: TGTGCCAGCAGGCGTAGCGGCACAGATACGCAGTATTTT. The chain has TRBV11-2 and TRBJ2-3, with a tentative D call TRBD2 (5 bases). Trimming cost V 6 bases and J 1 base, with 8 bases left between them. Germline V gene lookup returns CDR1 SGHAT and CDR2 FQNNGV. The CDR3 loop spans 13 amino acids.

This clonotype was seen a handful of times. The chain couples TRBV19 to TRBJ2-7, with 10 bases aligning to TRBD1. With 0 bases clipped from V and 2 bases from J, the junction kept 4 bases outside the gene matches. This CDR3 spans 16 amino acids. Germline V gives CDR1 LNHDA, CDR2 SQIVND (reference sequence). The CDR3 protein is CASSIDRDRGTYEQYF. In DNA, the CDR3 is TGTGCCAGTAGTATAGACCGGGACAGGGGCACCTACGAGCAGTACTTC.